These 29 T cell receptor beta chains share one sample of origin, sequenced in a study of blood T cell repertoires in COVID-19 (dated by TCRdb to 2018 to 2020). Libraries were built with the immunoSEQ multiplex PCR assay. TCRdb carries this immuneACCESS record with in-frame sequences only. Its versions omit some clonotypes, under half of them owing to an unresolved V gene in the studies checked, with the rest unexplained. Across this sample there are more than 300,000 clones, with about four fifths seen only once. The ten biggest clones cover about 1.2% of the sample. Sequences were obtained from peripheral blood. The receptors come from a woman aged 45 to 65 with acute or convalescent COVID-19.

Of note for this clone: Other DNA sequences of this sample code for an identical CDR3. The chain carries TRBV6-4 and TRBJ1-6; possible D gene TRBD1, 6 bases. The CDR3 totals 13 residues. CDR1 is MRHNA and CDR2 is SNTAGT in the germline V gene. Trimming took 3 bases from V and 7 from J, leaving 7 bases between them. This CDR3 reads CASSEQGNSPLHF. DNA for the CDR3: TGTGCCAGCAGTGAACAGGGAAATTCACCCCTCCACTTT.

The genes are TRBV3-1 (or the pseudogene TRBV3-2) and TRBJ2-5; 8 bases fit TRBD1. The length of the CDR3 is 16 residues. The V gene's germline CDR1 is LGHDT and CDR2 YNNKEL (reference sequence). J was trimmed by 2 bases and V by 5 bases; bases with no gene match: 10. CDR3 in amino acids: CASSTRTGGTQETQYF. In DNA form, the CDR3 reads TGTGCCAGCAGCACGCGAACAGGGGGGACACAAGAGACCCAGTACTTC.

The gene calls are TRBV5-1 and TRBJ2-5; 7 bases are shared with TRBD1. J lost 5 bases, V lost 3 bases, and 10 bases had no gene match. The CDR3 covers 15 residues. Germline CDR1 and CDR2: SGHRS and YFSETQ. This CDR3 reads CASSWDSPSRETQYF. Written as DNA, the CDR3 is TGCGCCAGCAGCTGGGACAGCCCTTCGAGGGAGACCCAGTACTTC.

This chain uses TRBV5-4 with TRBJ2-2; possible D gene TRBD2, 7 bases. V lost 1 base, J lost 3 bases, and 13 bases lay in between. Germline values: CDR1 SGHNT, CDR2 YYREEE (reference sequence). This CDR3 has 16 residues. CDR3 amino acids: CASSLYGGRDTGELFF. CDR3 DNA sequence: TGTGCCAGCAGCTTGTACGGGGGGCGAGACACCGGGGAGCTGTTTTTT.

The rearrangement joins TRBV7-6 to TRBJ2-7, with TRBD2 as a possible D gene (6 bases). From germline, CDR1 is SGHVS and CDR2 FNYEAQ. The CDR3 runs to 15 residues. V lost 5 bases and J 4 bases, leaving 18 bases between the germline ends. CDR3 in amino acids: CASSQYDGGGYEQYF. DNA of the CDR3: TGTGCCAGCAGCCAATACGACGGAGGAGGGTACGAGCAGTACTTC.

This rearrangement joins TRBV19 to TRBJ1-2; no definite D call. Germline lookup yields CDR1 LNHDA and CDR2 SQIVND (reference sequence). V lost 3 bases and J lost 3, with 11 bases in between. This CDR3 comprises 14 residues. The DNA for the CDR3 is TGTGCCAGTAGTATCCGGGGAGGCGACTATGGCTACACCTTC. Translated, it gives CASSIRGGDYGYTF.

The chain carries TRBV19 and TRBJ1-2; perhaps TRBD1 as D (6 bases). CDR1 is LNHDA, CDR2 SQIVND, per germline (reference sequence). The CDR3 consists of 15 residues. The V end lost 3 bases, the J end lost 2 bases, and 13 bases lay between the germline ends. Here the CDR3 DNA reads TGTGCCAGTAGTATGGTACAGGGATGGAACTATGGCTACACCTTC. Residues: CASSMVQGWNYGYTF. Looking up the rest from reference TRBV19 and TRBJ1-2 gives the full variable domain: DGGITQSPKYLFRKEGQNVTLSCEQNLNHDAMYWYRQDPGQGLRLIYYSQIVNDFQKGDIAEGYSVSREKKESFPLTVTSAQKNPTAFYLCASSMVQGWNYGYTFGSGTRLTVV.

The rearrangement links TRBV18 to TRBJ2-3, with D perhaps TRBD1 (6 bases). V lost 3 bases and J 1 base, leaving 11 bases between the germline ends. This CDR3 contains 15 residues. CDR1 KGHSH and CDR2 LQKENI come from the germline V gene. CDR3 sequence reads: CASSPRQVGTDTQYF. The DNA of the CDR3 is TGTGCCAGCTCACCTAGACAGGTCGGCACAGATACGCAGTATTTT.

This clone is a singleton in its sample. J is TRBJ2-1 and V is TRBV19; 8 positions agree with TRBD1. Germline V gives CDR1 LNHDA, CDR2 SQIVND (reference sequence). The CDR3 sequence is 18 residues long. Trimming removed 2 bases from V and 2 bases from J; junction bases left unmatched: 11. Here the CDR3 DNA reads TGTGCCAGTAGTATAAAGGGGAAGACAGGGGTAACCTACAATGAGCAGTTCTTC. Translation gives CASSIKGKTGVTYNEQFF.

The chain uses TRBV7-8 and TRBJ2-2; 7 bases align to TRBD2. Germline V gene lookup returns CDR1 SGHVS and CDR2 FQNEAQ. V was pared by 4 bases and J by 1 base, with 9 bases of the junction left unmatched. The CDR3 is made up of 17 amino acids. CDR3 protein: CASSSRASGWNTGELFF. CDR3 in DNA: TGTGCCAGCAGCTCCCGAGCTAGCGGTTGGAACACCGGGGAGCTGTTTTTT.

This clone has a single count. The genes are TRBV5-1 and TRBJ2-1, with D maybe TRBD1 (6 bases). The CDR3 consists of 15 residues. Germline V gives CDR1 SGHRS, CDR2 YFSETQ. V was clipped by 4 bases and J by 0 bases, with 11 bases between them. The CDR3 spells CASSVDRSSYNEQFF. In DNA, the CDR3 is TGCGCCAGCAGCGTCGACAGGAGCTCCTACAATGAGCAGTTCTTC.

The chain uses TRBV6-1 and TRBJ2-7; D is possibly TRBD2 (5 bases). The CDR3 has 16 amino acids. The germline V gene has CDR1 MNHNS and CDR2 SASEGT. Between the trimmed V and J ends, which lost 2 bases and 0 bases, there was a span of 14 bases. The CDR3 is CASSESEGPSSYEQYV. The CDR3 DNA follows: TGTGCCAGCAGTGAAAGTGAGGGTCCTAGCTCCTACGAGCAGTACGTC.

In DNA, the CDR3 is TGTGCCAGCAGTGCCCTTGGGGGGGGCCCCAAAAACATTCAGTACTTC. This codes for CASSALGGGPKNIQYF. The chain employs TRBV6-1 and TRBJ2-4, with TRBD2 as a possible D gene (7 bases). The CDR3 loop spans 16 amino acids. Deletions cut 4 bases from V and 2 bases from J, with 15 bases between. Looked up from germline, CDR1 is MNHNS and CDR2 is SASEGT.

This clone has a single count. DNA for the CDR3: TGTGCCAGCAGCCAAGAGAGGACCGGGACACCTCTTGTCTATGGCTACACCTTC. This translates into CASSQERTGTPLVYGYTF. The V gene is TRBV4-2, the J gene TRBJ1-2; D is perhaps TRBD1 (6 bases). The CDR3 spans 18 residues. Trimming pared 0 bases from V and 4 bases from J, leaving 21 bases between. CDR1 and CDR2 from the germline V gene are LGHNA and YNFKEQ.

This clone was recorded a few times. The chain carries TRBV11-2 and TRBJ2-5, with 7 bases that match TRBD1. Germline V gene data show CDR1 as SGHAT and CDR2 as FQNNGV. V lost 5 bases, J lost 2 bases, and 8 bases stayed unmatched. The CDR3 sequence is 15 residues long. The DNA for the CDR3 is TGTGCCAGCAGCGCCCAGACAGGGCAACAAGAGACCCAGTACTTC. Residues: CASSAQTGQQETQYF.

The chain recombines TRBV5-1 with TRBJ2-1; 11 bases line up with TRBD2. Germline V gene sequence: CDR1 SGHRS, CDR2 YFSETQ. CDR3 length: 15 residues. V trimming: 3 bases; J trimming: 12 bases; junction bases outside the gene matches: 11. For the CDR3, the DNA is TGCGCCAGCAGCTCCTCGACTAGCGGGGAAACGGGGCAGTTCTTC. As protein: CASSSSTSGETGQFF. The full variable domain, in which reference TRBV5-1 and TRBJ2-1 provide the parts outside the CDR3, is KAGVTQTPRYLIKTRGQQVTLSCSPISGHRSVSWYQQTPGQGLQFLFEYFSETQRNKGNFPGRFSGRQFSNSRSEMNVSTLELGDSALYLCASSSSTSGETGQFFGPGTRLTVL.

The chain recombines TRBV18 with TRBJ2-2; the D gene is possibly TRBD1 (5 bases). Germline V gives CDR1 KGHSH, CDR2 LQKENI. The CDR3 totals 14 residues. The V gene lost 6 bases and the J gene lost 3 bases, with 11 bases spanning the gap. This CDR3 is CASSRGTDTGELFF. As DNA, the CDR3 is TGTGCCAGCTCTAGGGGAACGGACACCGGGGAGCTGTTTTTT.

This chain uses TRBV6-6 with TRBJ2-2; TRBD1 might be the D (5 bases). Looked up from germline, CDR1 is MNHNY and CDR2 is SVGAGI (reference sequence). The CDR3 consists of 12 residues. The V end lost 6 bases, the J end lost 10 bases, and 12 bases lay between the germline ends. The CDR3 spells CASSPGPSELFF. As DNA, the CDR3 is TGTGCCAGCAGCCCAGGGCCCTCGGAGCTGTTTTTT.

V is TRBV6-5 and J is TRBJ1-4, with D possibly matching TRBD1 (5 bases). CDR3 length: 13 residues. The germline V gene has CDR1 MNHEY and CDR2 SVGAGI. The germline V and J ends were trimmed by 10 bases and 5 bases, with 14 bases remaining between them. This CDR3 is CATRRQINEKLFF. In DNA form, the CDR3 reads TGTGCCACTCGGAGACAGATAAATGAAAAACTGTTTTTT.

This sequence joins TRBV2 and TRBJ2-3, with D unclear. The CDR3 runs to 15 residues. The germline V gene has CDR1 SNHLY and CDR2 FYNNEI. The V end was cut by 3 bases, the J end by 4 bases, with 14 bases between. Written as DNA, the CDR3 is TGTGCCAGCAGTGATACGGGTCGTAGCCCAGATACGCAGTATTTT. Amino acids: CASSDTGRSPDTQYF.

This chain joins TRBV6-2 or TRBV6-3 and TRBJ1-2; a possible D gene is TRBD1 (6 bases). The germline CDR1 and CDR2 sequences are MNHEY and SVGEGT. The V end was cut by 4 bases, the J end by 6 bases, with 18 bases between. The CDR3 is 15 amino acids. CDR3 sequence (DNA): TGTGCCAGCAGTTCCTCCGGACAGCTCCCGGATGGCTACACCTTC. Translating gives CASSSSGQLPDGYTF.

The chain is built from TRBV18 and TRBJ1-5; tentatively, D is TRBD1 (5 bases). V lost 4 bases, J lost 4 bases, and 11 bases lay in between. This CDR3 has 14 amino acids. Germline V gene sequence: CDR1 KGHSH, CDR2 LQKENI. The CDR3 is CASSLQGPNQPQHF. The CDR3 nucleotides are TGTGCCAGCTCACTCCAGGGTCCTAATCAGCCCCAGCATTTT.

The chain joins TRBV5-1 to TRBJ1-2; TRBD1 agrees at 10 bases. Trimming removed 5 bases from V and 6 bases from J; junction bases left unmatched: 4. The CDR3 runs to 13 residues. Germline V CDR1 and CDR2: SGHRS, YFSETQ. In nucleotides, the CDR3 is TGCGCCAGCAGGACAGGGGGCCGGGATGGCTACACCTTC. Translating gives CASRTGGRDGYTF.

This clone is a singleton in its sample. The rearrangement links TRBV5-4 to TRBJ2-1, with D maybe TRBD2 (5 bases). V lost 0 bases, J lost 2 bases, and 9 bases lay in between. Germline CDR1 reads SGHNT; CDR2 reads YYREEE (reference sequence). The CDR3 is 15 residues long. The CDR3 region is CASSLAGIPYNEQFF. The CDR3 nucleotides read TGTGCCAGCAGCTTGGCGGGGATCCCCTACAATGAGCAGTTCTTC.

The V and J genes are TRBV5-4 and TRBJ1-1; 11 bases are shared with TRBD1. The ends lost 4 bases at V and 6 bases at J; junction bases unmatched: 11. Germline V gives CDR1 SGHNT, CDR2 YYREEE (reference sequence). This CDR3 region has 16 residues. CDR3 region: CASSARDRGTFAEAFF. The CDR3 bases are TGTGCCAGCAGCGCCCGGGACAGGGGGACGTTCGCTGAAGCTTTCTTT.

CDR3 sequence: CASSPGYVGEKLFF. CDR3 sequence (DNA): TGTGCCAGCAGCCCGGGTTATGTGGGTGAAAAACTGTTTTTT. The rearrangement joins TRBV5-5 to TRBJ1-4; D not resolved. V was cut by 4 bases and J by 7 bases, with 14 bases left in between. CDR1 is SGHKS, CDR2 YYEKEE, per germline (reference sequence). The CDR3 runs to 14 residues.

The gene calls are TRBV28 and TRBJ1-5; D remains unclear. The CDR3 runs 14 residues. V lost 5 bases and J lost 0, with 8 bases in between. Germline V gene data show CDR1 as MDHEN and CDR2 as SYDVKM. CDR3 protein: CASSPPYSNQPQHF. CDR3 DNA sequence: TGTGCCAGCAGTCCCCCTTATAGCAATCAGCCCCAGCATTTT.

This chain links TRBV25-1 with TRBJ1-1; 7 bases map to TRBD1. The CDR3 is made up of 17 amino acids. Trimming at V came to 1 base and at J to 1 base, leaving 9 bases not matched to a gene. The germline V gene has CDR1 MGHDK and CDR2 SYGVNS. The CDR3 here is CASSELEGARGNTEAFF. Written as DNA, the CDR3 is TGTGCCAGCAGTGAATTGGAGGGGGCGAGGGGGAACACTGAAGCTTTCTTT.

The chain combines TRBV3-1 (or the pseudogene TRBV3-2) with TRBJ1-2; 9 bases match TRBD1. The CDR3 consists of 15 residues. With 1 base clipped from V and 6 bases from J, the junction kept 6 bases outside the gene matches. The germline V gene encodes CDR1 LGHDT and CDR2 YNNKEL (reference sequence). For the CDR3, the DNA is TGTGCCAGCAGCCAAGGGACAGGGGAATTAGATGGCTACACCTTC. It yields the protein CASSQGTGELDGYTF.